This TCR beta chain is drawn from a study of blood T cell repertoires in COVID-19 (dated by TCRdb to about 2020). About the study as a whole: Samples covering the acute and convalescent phases of COVID-19 were provided by collaborators in the United States, Italy and Spain. Subjects who had been exposed to COVID-19, were actively infected with it, or had recovered from it provided the deeply sampled blood TCRbeta repertoires that made up the dataset. Sample metadata almost always included a de-identified subject ID, COVID-19 status, age in years and sex. The material from the prospective study consisted of cDNA or gDNA derived from T cells, B-cell-depleted T cells, or PBMCs. A freely available public database, intended as a resource for researchers studying the immune response to SARS-CoV-2, is where the repertoires were released. Samples came from the ongoing ImmuneRACE study (first 160 participants) plus 1,254 subjects from 6 global collaborators. Where HLA class I and class II types were available, the types were taken from metadata supplied by the sample provider, not from assay-based typing.

The immunoSEQ Assay, a bias-controlled multiplex PCR, was used to amplify TCRbeta CDR3 regions from genomic DNA. As for how the authors treated the data: The number of nucleated cells in each sample was estimated by amplification of reference gene primers within the assay. To quantify the absolute abundance of each unique TCRbeta CDR3 rearrangement, sequence reads were collapsed and filtered. Productive Simpson clonality was computed per sample as the square root of Simpson's diversity index over productive rearrangements. The table comes from immuneACCESS by way of TCRdb, which keeps in-frame sequences with V and J called. Part of the clones is missing from these tables; in studies checked, under half for an unresolved V gene and the rest for unknown reasons. For V, J and clone size, that table is used; D and trimming come from the DNA. The sample includes hundreds of thousands of clones, with around 91% observed a single time. The ten largest clones take up roughly 1% of the sample.

Participants in the prospective study were aged about 18 to 95 years, lived in 24 United States geographic areas, and enrolled through a virtual design. To assign participants to cohorts, the prospective study relied on clinical history that participants themselves reported in a screening survey and a study questionnaire. Recovered participants in ImmuneRACE Cohort 3 were defined as having two consecutive negative NP/OP PCR tests, clearance from a healthcare professional, or resolution of symptoms. In the prospective study, mobile phlebotomists collected whole blood, serum and a nasopharyngeal or oropharyngeal swab from each participant. Prospective study participants could optionally give additional blood draws and questionnaires over an approximately 2-month period. Prospective study blood samples were shipped either frozen or at room temperature before DNA extraction. V was cut back by 0 bases and J by 6 bases, leaving a gap of 15 bases between them. Per the germline V gene, SGHTA is the CDR1 and FQGNSA is the CDR2. The CDR3 starts with the cysteine, ends with the phenylalanine, and has 16 residues. Of the read, only the CDR3 DNA is kept; its 48 bases are in frame from base 1.

Overall study results and their limits: The amount of clinical and demographic metadata varied by source and participant and was provided uncurated.

A single count supports this clone. Its antigen is currently not known. No base qualities exist here, and no much larger clone lies one base off it. This receptor chain uses TRBV7-2 and TRBJ2-1, and possibly TRBD1, on 6 matching bases. The TCR was taken from a man between 18 and 35 years old who had recovered from COVID-19. Sample: PBMCs or T cells enriched from blood (not recorded which). Here is the DNA: TGTGCCAGCAGCTTAGCATTGGGGACAAACTCCAATGAGCAGTTCTTC. It codes for CASSLALGTNSNEQFF.